These T cell receptor beta chains were read from a single sample in a study of graft-versus-host responses after intestinal transplantation. No antigens are known for them. Sequencing used immunoSEQ multiplex PCR; TCRdb keeps in-frame clones, though not all of them. This sample has approximately 120,000 clones, with about 92% found just once. The sample was unstimulated CD4+ T cells sorted from spleen or lymph node cells, taken before intestinal transplant. The receptor source for this set is a human donor who received an intestinal transplant. Both conserved end residues are part of each CDR3.

J gene	V gene	CDR3 protein
TRBJ2-1	TRBV9	CASSHPAGREQFF
TRBJ1-3	TRBV7-9	CASSSTASFSGNTIYF
TRBJ1-2	TRBV6-6	CASSYRQAPLGYTF
TRBJ2-1	TRBV9	CASSVEGVNEQFF
TRBJ2-1	TRBV4-1	CASSQYNEQFF
TRBJ2-3	TRBV6-1	CASSRLAGASDTQYF
TRBJ1-1	TRBV19	CASRVTGGGTEAFF
TRBJ2-7	TRBV7-8	CASSLELGVAPLGSSYEQYF
TRBJ1-5	TRBV5-1	CASRAGTGKGNQPQHF
TRBJ1-6	TRBV13	CASSLGRRSSSSYNSPLHF
TRBJ1-6	TRBV27	CASRAIQGSPLHF
TRBJ1-1	TRBV25-1	CASSGSSWTEAFF
TRBJ1-1	TRBV5-4	CASSWPGENTEAFF
TRBJ2-7	TRBV15	CATSRVAGPVKDF
TRBJ1-1	TRBV6-1	CASSGHYRGTTEAFF
TRBJ2-5	TRBV25-1	CASSSVGLWQETQYF
TRBJ2-3	TRBV2	CASSLNRGADTQYF
TRBJ1-2	TRBV5-4	CASSLGGQVSFAYGYTF
TRBJ1-6	TRBV7-3	CASSLNGASSSPLHF
TRBJ1-2	TRBV7-9	CASSFQGGLYGYTF
TRBJ1-2	TRBV6-1	CASKRDREWDGYTF
TRBJ2-2	TRBV11-3	CASSLVHWEPSTGELFF
TRBJ1-6	TRBV19	CASSIKSQGKSPLHF
TRBJ1-1	TRBV5-8	CASTGGLNTEAFF
TRBJ2-2	TRBV7-9	CASSTLELTVANTGELFF
TRBJ1-1	TRBV5-4	CASSLGQTNTEAFF
TRBJ2-7	TRBV7-2	CASSLAADPVQYF
TRBJ2-4	TRBV9	CASSVDSRGLTAEYF
TRBJ1-1	TRBV6-5	CASSYGSALNTEAFF
TRBJ1-2	TRBV18	CASSPPTWTQTRYGYTF
TRBJ2-7	TRBV10-3	CAISESGEDHEQYF
TRBJ2-5	TRBV7-9	CASSLPDPTQYF
TRBJ2-1	TRBV7-9	CASSSDRGGNEQFF
TRBJ2-3	TRBV5-1	CASSLWGEGDTDTQYF
TRBJ2-5	TRBV19	CASSKQVTETQYF
TRBJ2-1	TRBV5-1	CASSLERAYNEQFF
TRBJ1-5	TRBV19	CASENRVGQPQHF
TRBJ1-4	TRBV5-4	CASSSRQGNYKLFF
TRBJ1-1	TRBV6-5	CAMGQNFF
TRBJ2-5	TRBV29-1	CSVAGGRVETQYF
TRBJ1-1	TRBV30	CAWSFLPGNTEAFF
TRBJ1-6	TRBV5-1	CASSLLGTWNSPLHF
TRBJ2-3	TRBV19	CASLQAGGSTDTQYF
TRBJ2-7	TRBV19	CASSEDGTGSYEQYF
TRBJ1-3	TRBV21-1	CASSKGRRQSHSGNTIYF
TRBJ2-3	TRBV27	CASSLWTGLGTDTQYF
TRBJ2-7	TRBV7-2	CASSPMGQTSSYEQYF
TRBJ1-1	TRBV30	CAWSFLAQTKNTEAFF
TRBJ1-1	TRBV4-2	CASSQDLLNTEAFF
TRBJ1-2	TRBV5-4	CASSTLSQPGYYGYTF
TRBJ1-2	TRBV2	CASSLRQVSSYGYTF
TRBJ1-1	TRBV29-1	CSVELAVNTEAFF